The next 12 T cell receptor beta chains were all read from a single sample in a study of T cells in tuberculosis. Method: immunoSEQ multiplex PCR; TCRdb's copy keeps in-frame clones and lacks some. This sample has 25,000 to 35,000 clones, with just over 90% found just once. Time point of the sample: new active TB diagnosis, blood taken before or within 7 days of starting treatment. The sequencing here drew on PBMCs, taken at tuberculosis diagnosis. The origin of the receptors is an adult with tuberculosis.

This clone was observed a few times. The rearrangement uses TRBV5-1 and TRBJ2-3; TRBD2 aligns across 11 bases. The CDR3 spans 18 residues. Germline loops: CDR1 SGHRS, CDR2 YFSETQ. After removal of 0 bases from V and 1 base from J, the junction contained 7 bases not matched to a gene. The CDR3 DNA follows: TGCGCCAGCAGCTTGGGCTTGGTAGCGGGGGGGCGCACAGATACGCAGTATTTT. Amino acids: CASSLGLVAGGRTDTQYF. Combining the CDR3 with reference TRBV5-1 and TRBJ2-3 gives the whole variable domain KAGVTQTPRYLIKTRGQQVTLSCSPISGHRSVSWYQQTPGQGLQFLFEYFSETQRNKGNFPGRFSGRQFSNSRSEMNVSTLELGDSALYLCASSLGLVAGGRTDTQYFGPGTRLTVL.

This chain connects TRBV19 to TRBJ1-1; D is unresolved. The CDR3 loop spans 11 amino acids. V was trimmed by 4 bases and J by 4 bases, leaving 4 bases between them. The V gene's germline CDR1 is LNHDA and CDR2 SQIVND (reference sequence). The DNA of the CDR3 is TGTGCCAGTAGTAGTAGCACTGAAGCTTTCTTT. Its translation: CASSSSTEAFF.

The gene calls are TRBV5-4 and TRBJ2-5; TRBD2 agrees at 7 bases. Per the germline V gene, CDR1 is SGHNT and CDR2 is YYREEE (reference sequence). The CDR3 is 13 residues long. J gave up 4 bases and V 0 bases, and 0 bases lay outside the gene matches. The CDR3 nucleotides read TGTGCCAGCAGCTTGGGCGGGGGAGAGACCCAGTACTTC. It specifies CASSLGGGETQYF.

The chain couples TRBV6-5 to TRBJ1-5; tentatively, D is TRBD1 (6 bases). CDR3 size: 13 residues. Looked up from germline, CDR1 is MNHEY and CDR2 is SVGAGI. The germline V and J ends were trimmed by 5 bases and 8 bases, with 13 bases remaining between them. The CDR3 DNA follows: TGTGCCAGCAGTACCGACGGGGACAAGCCCCAGCATTTT. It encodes CASSTDGDKPQHF.

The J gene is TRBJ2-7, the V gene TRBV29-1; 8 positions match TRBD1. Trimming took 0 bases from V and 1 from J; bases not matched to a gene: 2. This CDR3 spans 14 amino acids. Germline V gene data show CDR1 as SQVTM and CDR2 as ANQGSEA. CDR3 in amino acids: CSVEDTGGSYEQYF. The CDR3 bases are TGCAGCGTTGAAGATACAGGGGGGTCCTACGAGCAGTACTTC.

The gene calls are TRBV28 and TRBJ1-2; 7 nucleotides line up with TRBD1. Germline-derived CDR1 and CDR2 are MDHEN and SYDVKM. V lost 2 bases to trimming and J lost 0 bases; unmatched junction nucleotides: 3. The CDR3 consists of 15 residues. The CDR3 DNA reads TGTGCCAGCAGTTTAATTCAGGGGGCTAACTATGGCTACACCTTC. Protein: CASSLIQGANYGYTF.

The CDR3 region has the DNA TGTGCCAGTAGAGACTACAGGGAAGGGAGACGCTACACCTTC. Protein: CASRDYREGRRYTF. The chain links TRBV19 to TRBJ1-2, with TRBD1 as a possible D gene (6 bases). Trimming shortened V by 6 bases and J by 9 bases, and 20 bases separated the two germline ends. CDR3 length equals 14 residues. Germline CDR1 is LNHDA and CDR2 is SQIVND (reference sequence).

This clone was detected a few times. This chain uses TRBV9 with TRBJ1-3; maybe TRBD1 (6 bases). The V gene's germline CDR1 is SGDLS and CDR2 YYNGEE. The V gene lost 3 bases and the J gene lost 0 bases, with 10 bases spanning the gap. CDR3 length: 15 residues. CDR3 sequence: CASSEEQGSGNTIYF. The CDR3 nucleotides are TGTGCCAGCAGCGAGGAACAGGGCTCTGGAAACACCATATATTTT. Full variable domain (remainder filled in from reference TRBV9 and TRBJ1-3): DSGVTQTPKHLITATGQRVTLRCSPRSGDLSVYWYQQSLDQGLQFLIQYYNGEERAKGNILERFSAQQFPDLHSELNLSSLELGDSALYFCASSEEQGSGNTIYFGEGSWLTVV.

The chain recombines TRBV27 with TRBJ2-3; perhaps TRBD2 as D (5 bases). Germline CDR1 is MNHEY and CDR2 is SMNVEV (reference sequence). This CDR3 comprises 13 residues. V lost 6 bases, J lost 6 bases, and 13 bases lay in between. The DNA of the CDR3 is TGTGCCAGCAGGAACCCCGGACTTGATACGCAGTATTTT. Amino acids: CASRNPGLDTQYF.

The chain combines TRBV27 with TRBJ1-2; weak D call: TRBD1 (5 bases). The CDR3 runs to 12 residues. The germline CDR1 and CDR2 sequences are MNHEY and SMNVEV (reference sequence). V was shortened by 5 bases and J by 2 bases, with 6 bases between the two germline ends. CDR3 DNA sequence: TGTGCCAGCAGTCAGGGAAACTATGGCTACACCTTC. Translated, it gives CASSQGNYGYTF.

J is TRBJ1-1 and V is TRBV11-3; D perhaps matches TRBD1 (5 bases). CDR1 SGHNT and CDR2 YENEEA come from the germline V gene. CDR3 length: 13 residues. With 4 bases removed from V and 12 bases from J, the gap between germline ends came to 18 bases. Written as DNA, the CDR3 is TGTGCCAGCAGCTCGGGTGGGGCGAGAAGAACTTTCTTT. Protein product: CASSSGGARRTFF.

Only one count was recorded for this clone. The CDR3 is CASTLGGAPVVELFF. The CDR3 DNA sequence: TGTGCCAGCACTCTAGGGGGTGCTCCCGTTGTGGAGCTGTTTTTT. The chain joins TRBV28 to TRBJ2-2; a possible D gene is TRBD1 (6 bases). V lost 7 bases to trimming and J lost 10 bases, with 22 bases between them. The CDR3 covers 15 residues. Germline values: CDR1 MDHEN, CDR2 SYDVKM.